The clone carrying this TCR beta chain was counted many times. Its antigen is not known. At one end, the junction sequence differs from germline, possibly due to a read error. The data were taken from a study of Graves' ophthalmopathy and Graves' hyperthyroidism. Study-level results: The 13-signature model separated ophthalmopathy from stable hyperthyroidism at roughly 88% sensitivity and about 81% specificity. Predictions made by the model for ophthalmopathy progression reached 70.59% sensitivity and around 73% specificity.

Ophthalmopathic donors had moderate-to-severe activity, CAS ≥3 and NOSPECS ≥4, with disease that had lasted under 3 months. Scientists amplified the TCR beta CDR3 regions from RNA transcripts. HTBI primers primed a first-round RT-PCR, and a second-round multiplex PCR followed. TCRdb re-analysed the multiplex PCR reads in MiXCR, keeping a single row per CDR3 protein. This table holds fewer than 350,000 distinct CDR3 sequences, roughly a sixth found once. CDR3 length: 13 amino acids. The germline V gene has CDR1 MNHEY and CDR2 SVGEGT. This sequence was found in an adult man with Graves' ophthalmopathy. Material: peripheral blood. The rearrangement joins TRBV6-2 or TRBV6-3 to TRBJ2-6; D gene unclear. The CDR3 sequence: CVSSYMGANVLTF. The CDR3 nucleotides are TGTGTCAGCAGTTACATGGGGGCCAACGTCCTGACTTTC.